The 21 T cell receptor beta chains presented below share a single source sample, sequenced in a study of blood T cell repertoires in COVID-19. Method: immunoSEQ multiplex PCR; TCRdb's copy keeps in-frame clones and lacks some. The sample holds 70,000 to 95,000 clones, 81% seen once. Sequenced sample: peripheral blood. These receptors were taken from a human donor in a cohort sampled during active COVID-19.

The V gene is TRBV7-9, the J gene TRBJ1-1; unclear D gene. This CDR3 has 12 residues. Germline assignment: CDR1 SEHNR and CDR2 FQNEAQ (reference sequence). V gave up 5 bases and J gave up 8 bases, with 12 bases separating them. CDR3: CASSPASGEAFF. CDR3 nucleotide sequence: TGTGCCAGCAGCCCAGCCTCCGGGGAAGCTTTCTTT.

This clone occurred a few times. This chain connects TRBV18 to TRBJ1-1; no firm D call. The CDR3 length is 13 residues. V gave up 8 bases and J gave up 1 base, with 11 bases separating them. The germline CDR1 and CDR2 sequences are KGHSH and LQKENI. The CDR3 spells CASTSQANTEAFF. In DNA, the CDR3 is TGTGCCAGCACGTCGCAAGCGAACACTGAAGCTTTCTTT.

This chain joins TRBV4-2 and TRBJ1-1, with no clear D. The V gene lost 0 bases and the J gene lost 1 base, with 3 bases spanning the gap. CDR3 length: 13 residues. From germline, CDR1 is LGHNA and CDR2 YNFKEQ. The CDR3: CASSQERNTEAFF. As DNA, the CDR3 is TGTGCCAGCAGCCAAGAGAGGAACACTGAAGCTTTCTTT.

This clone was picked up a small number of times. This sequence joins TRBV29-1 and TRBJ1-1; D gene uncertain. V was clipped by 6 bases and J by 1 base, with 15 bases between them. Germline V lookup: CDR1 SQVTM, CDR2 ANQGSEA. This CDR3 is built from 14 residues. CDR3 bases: TGCAGCGTAGAAACAGCGGGGAGGAACACTGAAGCTTTCTTT. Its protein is CSVETAGRNTEAFF.

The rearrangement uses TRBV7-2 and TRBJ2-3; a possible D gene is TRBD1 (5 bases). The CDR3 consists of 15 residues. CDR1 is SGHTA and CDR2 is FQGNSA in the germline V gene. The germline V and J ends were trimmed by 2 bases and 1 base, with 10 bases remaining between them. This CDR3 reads CASSLKGQRTDTQYF. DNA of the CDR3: TGTGCCAGCAGCTTAAAGGGGCAACGCACAGATACGCAGTATTTT.

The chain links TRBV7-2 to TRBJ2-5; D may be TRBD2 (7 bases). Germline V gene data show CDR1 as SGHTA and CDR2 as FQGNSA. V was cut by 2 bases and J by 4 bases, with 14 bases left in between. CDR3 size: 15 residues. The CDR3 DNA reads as TGTGCCAGCAGCTTAAATGGGGGGGCCGGAGAGACCCAGTACTTC. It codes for CASSLNGGAGETQYF.

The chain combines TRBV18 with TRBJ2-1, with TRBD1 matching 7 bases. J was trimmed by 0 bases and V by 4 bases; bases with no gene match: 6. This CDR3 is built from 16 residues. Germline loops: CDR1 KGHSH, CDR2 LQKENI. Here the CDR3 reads CASSRNRGSSYNEQFF. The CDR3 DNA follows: TGTGCCAGCTCACGGAACAGGGGAAGCTCCTACAATGAGCAGTTCTTC. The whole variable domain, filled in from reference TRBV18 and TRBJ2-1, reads NAGVMQNPRHLVRRRGQEARLRCSPMKGHSHVYWYRQLPEEGLKFMVYLQKENIIDESGMPKERFSAEFPKEGPSILRIQQVVRGDSAAYFCASSRNRGSSYNEQFFGPGTRLTVL.

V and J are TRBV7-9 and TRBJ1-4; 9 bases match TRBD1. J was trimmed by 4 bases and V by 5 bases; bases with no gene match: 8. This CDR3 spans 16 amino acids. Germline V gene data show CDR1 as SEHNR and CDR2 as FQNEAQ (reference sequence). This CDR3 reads CASSPSDRGNNEKLFF. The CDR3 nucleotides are TGTGCCAGCAGCCCCAGCGACAGGGGGAATAATGAAAAACTGTTTTTT.

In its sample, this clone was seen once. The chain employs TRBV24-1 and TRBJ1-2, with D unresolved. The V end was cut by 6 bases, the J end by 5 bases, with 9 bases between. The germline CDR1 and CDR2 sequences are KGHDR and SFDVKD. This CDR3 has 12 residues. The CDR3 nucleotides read TGTGCCACCAGTATGGCCGGGTATGGCTACACCTTC. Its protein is CATSMAGYGYTF.

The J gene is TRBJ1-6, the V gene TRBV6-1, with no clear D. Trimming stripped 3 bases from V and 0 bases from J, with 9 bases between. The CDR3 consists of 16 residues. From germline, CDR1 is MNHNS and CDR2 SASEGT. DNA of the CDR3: TGTGCCAGCAGTGATGGGAGTAGCTCCTATAATTCACCCCTCCACTTT. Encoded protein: CASSDGSSSYNSPLHF.

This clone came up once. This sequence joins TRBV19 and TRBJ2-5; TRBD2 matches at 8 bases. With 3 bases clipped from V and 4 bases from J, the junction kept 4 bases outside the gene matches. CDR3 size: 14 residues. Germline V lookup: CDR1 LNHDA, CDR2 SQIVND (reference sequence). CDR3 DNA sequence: TGTGCCAGTAGTATGGCGGGGGGCGCAGAGACCCAGTACTTC. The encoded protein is CASSMAGGAETQYF.

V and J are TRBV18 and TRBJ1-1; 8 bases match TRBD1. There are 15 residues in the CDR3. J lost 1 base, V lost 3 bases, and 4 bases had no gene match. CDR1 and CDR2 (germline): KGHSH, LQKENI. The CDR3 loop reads CASSPGRGPNTEAFF. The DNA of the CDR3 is TGTGCCAGCTCACCGGGCAGGGGGCCGAACACTGAAGCTTTCTTT.

The chain's CDR3 is CASSLRRGTEAFF. The CDR3 DNA sequence: TGTGCCAGCAGCTTGAGGAGGGGCACTGAAGCTTTCTTT. The J gene is TRBJ1-1, the V gene TRBV7-2; D is possibly TRBD1 (5 bases). This CDR3 is 13 amino acids long. The germline gives CDR1 SGHTA, CDR2 FQGNSA. The V gene lost 3 bases and the J gene lost 4 bases, with 9 bases spanning the gap.

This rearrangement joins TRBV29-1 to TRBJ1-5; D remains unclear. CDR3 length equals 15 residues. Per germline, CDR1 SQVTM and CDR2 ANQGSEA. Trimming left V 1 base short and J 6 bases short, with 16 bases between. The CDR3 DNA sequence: TGCAGCGTTGAAGTGAGTCCCTTACGGAGTCAGCCCCAGCATTTT. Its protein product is CSVEVSPLRSQPQHF. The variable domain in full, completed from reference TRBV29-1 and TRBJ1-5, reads SAVISQKPSRDICQRGTSLTIQCQVDSQVTMMFWYRQQPGQSLTLIATANQGSEATYESGFVIDKFPISRPNLTFSTLTVSNMSPEDSSIYLCSVEVSPLRSQPQHFGDGTRLSIL.

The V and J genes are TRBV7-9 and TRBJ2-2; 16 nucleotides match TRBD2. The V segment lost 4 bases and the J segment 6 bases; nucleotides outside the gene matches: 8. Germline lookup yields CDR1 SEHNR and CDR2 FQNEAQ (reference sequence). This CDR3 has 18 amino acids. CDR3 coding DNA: TGTGCCAGCAGCTACTCCGGGACTAGCGGGGGGGCCGCCGGGGAGCTGTTTTTT. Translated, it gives CASSYSGTSGGAAGELFF. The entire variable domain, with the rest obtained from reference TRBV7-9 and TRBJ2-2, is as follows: DTGVSQNPRHKITKRGQNVTFRCDPISEHNRLYWYRQTLGQGPEFLTYFQNEAQLEKSRLLSDRFSAERPKGSFSTLEIQRTEQGDSAMYLCASSYSGTSGGAAGELFFGEGSRLTVL.

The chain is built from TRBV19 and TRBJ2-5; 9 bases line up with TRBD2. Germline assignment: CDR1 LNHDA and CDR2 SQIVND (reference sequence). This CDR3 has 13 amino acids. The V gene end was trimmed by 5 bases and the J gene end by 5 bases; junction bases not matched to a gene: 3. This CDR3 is CASSGSGGETQYF. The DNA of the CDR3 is TGTGCCAGTAGTGGTAGCGGGGGCGAGACCCAGTACTTC.

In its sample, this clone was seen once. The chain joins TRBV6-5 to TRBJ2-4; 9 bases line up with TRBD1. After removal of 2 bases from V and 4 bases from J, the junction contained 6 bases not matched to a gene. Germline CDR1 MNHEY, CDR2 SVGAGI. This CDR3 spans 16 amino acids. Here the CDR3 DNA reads TGTGCCAGCAGTTACCTCACAGGGGGCGCGAAAAACATTCAGTACTTC. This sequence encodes CASSYLTGGAKNIQYF.

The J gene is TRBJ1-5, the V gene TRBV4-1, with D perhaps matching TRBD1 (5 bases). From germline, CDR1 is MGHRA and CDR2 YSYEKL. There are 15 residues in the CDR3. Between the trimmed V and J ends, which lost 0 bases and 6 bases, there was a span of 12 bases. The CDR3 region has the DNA TGCGCCAGCAGCCAAGAGTGGCAGGGAGGTCAGCCCCAGCATTTT. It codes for CASSQEWQGGQPQHF.

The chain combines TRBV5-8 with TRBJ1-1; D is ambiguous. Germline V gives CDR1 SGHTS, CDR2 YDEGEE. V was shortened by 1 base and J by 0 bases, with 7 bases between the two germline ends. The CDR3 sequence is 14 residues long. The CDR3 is CASSLYSLNTEAFF. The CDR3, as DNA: TGTGCCAGCAGCTTGTACAGCTTGAACACTGAAGCTTTCTTT. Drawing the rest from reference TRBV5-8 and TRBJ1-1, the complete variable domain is EAGVTQSPTHLIKTRGQQATLRCSPISGHTSVYWYQQALGLGLQFLLWYDEGEERNRGNFPPRFSGRQFPNYSSELNVNALELEDSALYLCASSLYSLNTEAFFGQGTRLTVV.

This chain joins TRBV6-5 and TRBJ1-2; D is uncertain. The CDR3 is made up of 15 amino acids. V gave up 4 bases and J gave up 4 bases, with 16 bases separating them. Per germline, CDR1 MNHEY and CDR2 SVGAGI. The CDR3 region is CASSFGVNRGYGYTF. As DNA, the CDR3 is TGTGCCAGCAGTTTCGGGGTAAATCGTGGCTATGGCTACACCTTC.

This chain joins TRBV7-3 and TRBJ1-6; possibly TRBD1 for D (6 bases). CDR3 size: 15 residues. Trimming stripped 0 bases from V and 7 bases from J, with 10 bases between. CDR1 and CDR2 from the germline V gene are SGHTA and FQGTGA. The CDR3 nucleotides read TGTGCCAGCAGCTTAACGACAGGCGGAAATTCACCCCTCCACTTT. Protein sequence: CASSLTTGGNSPLHF.